This TCR beta chain was recorded in a study of shared clonotypes between healthy human individuals. Germline V gene lookup returns CDR1 SNHLY and CDR2 FYNNEI. Losses at the gene ends were 6 bases for V and 5 bases for J; bases not matched to a gene: 6. The CDR3 runs to 14 residues. Study-wide points: Memory subsets generally showed smaller estimated richness than naive subsets did.

Points on this clone: The target antigen is unknown.

Those who donated were healthy HIV-negative adults, with no recent acute infections or vaccinations reported. It was at deep level that the assay was run. Each replicate PCR on the sorted subsets used about 220 ng DNA (approximately 33,000 T cell genomes). Sequenced by immunoSEQ multiplex PCR; TCRdb stores in-frame clones only, minus some. The sample has fewer than 1.8 million clones; approximately 98.5% are singletons. This clonotype was obtained from a man aged 30 to 45 in good health. The material sequenced was naive CD4+ T cells sorted from blood. Subset given: CD45RA+ positively selected. This chain links TRBV2 with TRBJ1-4; the match to TRBD1 covers 7 bases. CDR3 nucleotide sequence: TGTGCCAGCAGCTCGGACAGGAGAAATGAAAAACTGTTTTTT. Its protein is CASSSDRRNEKLFF.